This TCR beta chain was profiled in a study of long-term antiretroviral therapy in people with HIV. Study overall: Sampling started about a decade before the 2015 immediate-ART recommendation.

On this clone: Its antigen is still unknown.

Study observations and caveats: HIV repertoire CDR3 lengths ranged less widely than those of controls.

Samples were assayed with immunoSEQ v3.0 at survey level. Roughly 40,000-55,000 T-cell genomes per sample were the sequencing target. The table came from immunoSEQ multiplex PCR; TCRdb's copy has only in-frame clones and leaves some out. The repertoire consists of about 25,000 clones, with about 86% occurring once and the leading ten covering approximately 16%. The CDR3 totals 11 residues. V lost 0 bases, J lost 4 bases, and 4 bases lay in between. Germline CDR1 GTSNPN, CDR2 SVGIG (reference sequence). At least two post-ART and at least one pre-ART PBMC sample were available for each donor. This chain joins TRBV30 and TRBJ2-7; D is unclear. Sample: unsorted PBMCs, taken 1.2 years after starting antiretroviral therapy. The source of this sequence is a man aged 45-65 years with HIV. CDR3 loop: CAWSVKYEQYF. DNA for the CDR3: TGTGCCTGGAGTGTAAAGTACGAGCAGTACTTC.